Each of the 30 T cell receptor beta chains below was sequenced from the same sample in a study of response to subunit inactivated influenza vaccine. TCRdb processed the RT-PCR reads anew with MiXCR; each CDR3 protein has one entry. The profile shows roughly 500,000 distinct CDR3 sequences, roughly 25% of them singletons. These data were also filed under a second study, of T cells expressing NK-cell markers. That source adds: Beta-chain TCR cDNA was generated via 5'RACE template switching with UMIs.

Sequencing used CD4+ T cells sorted from PBMCs, obtained 11 to 12 days after vaccination. The receptors come from a man aged 50-59 years who received an inactivated influenza vaccine.

The rearrangement uses TRBV4-3 and TRBJ2-7; no firm D call. Germline CDR1 LGHNA, CDR2 YSLEER. The ends were cut back, 1 base at V and 3 bases at J, with 7 bases in the middle. The CDR3 is made up of 13 amino acids. CDR3 residues: CASSQVVGYEQYF. The CDR3 coding sequence is TGCGCCAGCAGCCAAGTAGTTGGCTACGAGCAGTACTTC.

This chain uses TRBV12-3 or TRBV12-4 with TRBJ1-1; D unresolved. The CDR3 sequence is 13 residues long. The V gene lost 4 bases and the J gene lost 3 bases, with 9 bases spanning the gap. CDR3 nucleotide sequence: TGTGCCAGCAGTTGGAAAATTTACACTGAAGCTTTCTTT. It encodes CASSWKIYTEAFF.

This clonotype has ten or more counts. The genes are TRBV13 and TRBJ2-7; 7 nucleotides match TRBD1. In germline, CDR1 is PRHDT, CDR2 FYEKMQ (reference sequence). V lost 0 bases to trimming and J lost 6 bases; unmatched junction nucleotides: 2. The CDR3 contains 13 residues. The chain's CDR3 is CASSLGDRVEQYF. The CDR3, as DNA: TGTGCCAGCAGCTTAGGCGACAGGGTCGAGCAGTACTTC.

This clonotype was seen ten or more times. The junction and the germline gene differ at one end; a read error may be behind it. The chain links TRBV7-7 to TRBJ1-1, with D uncertain. The CDR3 spans 13 residues. Germline lookup yields CDR1 SSHAT and CDR2 FNYEAQ (reference sequence). The CDR3, as DNA: TGTGCTAGCAGCCGCGCCCCGAACACTGAAGCTTTCTTT. Its translation is CASSRAPNTEAFF.

The rearrangement uses TRBV2 and TRBJ2-1; possible D gene TRBD1, 6 bases. Looked up from germline, CDR1 is SNHLY and CDR2 is FYNNEI. This CDR3 contains 15 residues. Trimming left V 4 bases short and J 4 bases short, with 14 bases between. CDR3 DNA sequence: TGTGCCAGCAGTGTACAGGGAGTAGGGTACAATGAGCAGTTCTTC. This encodes CASSVQGVGYNEQFF.

This clonotype was observed a handful of times. The CDR3 nucleotides are TGTGCCTGTGGTCGGACGGGAAAGGCTTCACCCCTCCACTTT. Residues: CACGRTGKASPLHF. The chain couples TRBV30 to TRBJ1-6; no definite D call. Trimming removed 6 bases from V and 9 bases from J, with 18 bases in between. Germline CDR1 and CDR2: GTSNPN and SVGIG (reference sequence). The CDR3 is 14 residues long.

Only a few counts were recorded for this clonotype. The rearrangement links TRBV20-1 to TRBJ2-7; 9 bases agree with TRBD1. The V segment lost 6 bases and the J segment 6 bases; nucleotides outside the gene matches: 3. Germline loops: CDR1 DFQATT, CDR2 SNEGSKA (reference sequence). CDR3 length: 11 amino acids. The CDR3 loop is CSARQGGEQYF. The DNA of the CDR3 is TGCAGTGCCAGACAGGGGGGCGAGCAGTACTTC.

This chain connects TRBV6-2 or TRBV6-3 to TRBJ2-3; D ambiguous. V gave up 2 bases and J gave up 1 base, with 7 bases separating them. From germline, CDR1 is MNHEY and CDR2 SVGEGT. This CDR3 region has 14 residues. In nucleotides, the CDR3 is TGTGCCAGCAGTTACCTCGGCCGCACAGATACGCAGTATTTT. Encoded protein: CASSYLGRTDTQYF.

The chain combines TRBV6-1 with TRBJ1-1; D ambiguous. The CDR3 has 14 residues. The V end was cut by 0 bases, the J end by 5 bases, with 10 bases between. Germline loops: CDR1 MNHNS, CDR2 SASEGT. CDR3 in amino acids: CASSEAQVRTEAFF. Written as DNA, the CDR3 is TGTGCCAGCAGTGAAGCGCAAGTCAGGACTGAAGCTTTCTTT.

This sequence joins TRBV7-2 and TRBJ1-1, with D possibly matching TRBD1 (6 bases). From germline, CDR1 is SGHTA and CDR2 FQGNSA. Between the trimmed V and J ends, which lost 7 bases and 11 bases, there was a span of 17 bases. This CDR3 is 12 amino acids long. The CDR3 here is CASTFKQGLAFF. CDR3 in DNA: TGTGCCAGCACCTTTAAACAGGGATTGGCTTTCTTT. The full variable domain, with the rest looked up from reference TRBV7-2 and TRBJ1-1, is GAGVSQSPSNKVTEKGKDVELRCDPISGHTALYWYRQSLGQGLEFLIYFQGNSAPDKSGLPSDRFSAERTGGSVSTLTIQRTQQEDSAVYLCASTFKQGLAFFGQGTRLTVV.

This clonotype was recorded a few times. The chain has TRBV19 and TRBJ2-7; D remains ambiguous. The CDR3 consists of 12 residues. Trimming cost V 5 bases and J 1 base, with 6 bases left between them. The germline V gene encodes CDR1 LNHDA and CDR2 SQIVND (reference sequence). The CDR3: CASSSRSYEQYF. The CDR3 DNA sequence: TGTGCCAGTAGTTCCAGATCCTACGAGCAGTACTTC.

There are a few counts of this clonotype. The chain joins TRBV15 to TRBJ2-1; 8 bases agree with TRBD2. With V trimmed by 1 base and J by 8 bases, 7 bases remained unmatched. Germline V lookup: CDR1 LNHNV, CDR2 YYDKDF (reference sequence). This CDR3 spans 15 amino acids. CDR3 sequence: CATSRVRGAGHEQFF. The DNA for the CDR3 is TGTGCCACCAGCAGAGTGCGGGGGGCCGGGCATGAGCAGTTCTTC. Full variable domain (rest looked up from reference TRBV15 and TRBJ2-1): DAMVIQNPRYQVTQFGKPVTLSCSQTLNHNVMYWYQQKSSQAPKLLFHYYDKDFNNEADTPDNFQSRRPNTSFCFLDIRSPGLGDTAMYLCATSRVRGAGHEQFFGPGTRLTVL.

The CDR3 loop reads CSVESGQGAVSGYTF. CDR3 coding DNA: TGCAGCGTTGAATCCGGACAGGGGGCGGTTAGTGGCTACACCTTC. The chain uses TRBV29-1 and TRBJ1-2, with 11 bases identical to TRBD1. Unmatched junction bases numbered 9, after V lost 2 bases and J lost 7 bases. Germline assignment: CDR1 SQVTM and CDR2 ANQGSEA. The CDR3 has 15 amino acids.

The chain joins TRBV5-1 to TRBJ1-4; D remains unclear. Germline V gives CDR1 SGHRS, CDR2 YFSETQ. V was trimmed by 5 bases and J by 5 bases, leaving 10 bases between them. The CDR3 has 13 amino acids. CDR3 bases: TGCGCCAGCAGTCGGCAGGAGAATGAAAAACTGTTTTTT. It encodes CASSRQENEKLFF.

This clonotype was detected a few times. V gene TRBV12-3 or TRBV12-4 combines with J gene TRBJ2-5, with 8 positions matching TRBD2. The trim removed 6 bases at V and 3 bases at J, leaving 3 bases unmatched. This CDR3 is built from 13 residues. The CDR3 protein is CASSTLAEETQYF. The CDR3 DNA reads TGTGCCAGCAGCACACTAGCGGAAGAGACCCAGTACTTC.

The J gene is TRBJ2-3, the V gene TRBV28; TRBD2 might be the D (5 bases). V was clipped by 8 bases and J by 0 bases, with 15 bases between them. The CDR3 runs 15 residues. Germline V gene lookup returns CDR1 MDHEN and CDR2 SYDVKM. Written as DNA, the CDR3 is TGTGCCAGCGAGGGCCACGCCCTTAGCACAGATACGCAGTATTTT. This translates into CASEGHALSTDTQYF.

In its sample, this clonotype was seen many times. The CDR3 region has the DNA TGTGCCAGCAGTTTACATATATGGGAACTTGGCTACACCTTC. Amino acid sequence: CASSLHIWELGYTF. This chain connects TRBV28 to TRBJ1-2, with D unclear. V was pared by 2 bases and J by 7 bases, with 14 bases between. CDR3 length: 14 amino acids. The germline gives CDR1 MDHEN, CDR2 SYDVKM.

This clonotype was detected only a few times. The gene calls are TRBV29-1 and TRBJ2-7, with unresolved D. CDR3 length: 9 residues. CDR1 and CDR2 from the germline V gene are SQVTM and ANQGSEA. Trimming removed 7 bases from V and 6 bases from J, with 7 bases in between. Here the CDR3 DNA reads TGCAGCGGCCACTGCGAGCAGTACTTC. Protein: CSGHCEQYF.

V and J are TRBV9 and TRBJ2-1, with 12 bases fitting TRBD2. This CDR3 contains 16 residues. The germline CDR1 and CDR2 sequences are SGDLS and YYNGEE. V was clipped by 0 bases and J by 10 bases; unmatched bases: 8. CDR3 sequence: CASSVAGASGREEQFF. The CDR3 DNA is TGTGCCAGCAGCGTAGCTGGGGCTAGCGGGAGGGAAGAGCAGTTCTTC.

The J gene is TRBJ2-6, the V gene TRBV18; D uncertain. CDR1 and CDR2 from the germline V gene are KGHSH and LQKENI. The germline V and J ends were trimmed by 2 bases and 1 base, with 3 bases remaining between them. The CDR3 contains 14 residues. The CDR3 sequence: CASSPVSGANVLTF. The CDR3 region has the DNA TGTGCCAGCTCACCAGTTTCTGGGGCCAACGTCCTGACTTTC. Full variable domain (remainder filled in from reference TRBV18 and TRBJ2-6): NAGVMQNPRHLVRRRGQEARLRCSPMKGHSHVYWYRQLPEEGLKFMVYLQKENIIDESGMPKERFSAEFPKEGPSILRIQQVVRGDSAAYFCASSPVSGANVLTFGAGSRLTVL.

The gene calls are TRBV30 and TRBJ1-5, with unresolved D. Germline V CDR1 and CDR2: GTSNPN, SVGIG (reference sequence). The length of the CDR3 is 13 residues. V was shortened by 0 bases and J by 4 bases, with 7 bases between the two germline ends. CDR3 in DNA: TGTGCCTGGAGTGTAAACGGTAATCAGCCCCAGCATTTT. Encoded protein: CAWSVNGNQPQHF.

The sample holds a few counts of this clonotype. V and J are TRBV5-6 and TRBJ1-2; 8 nucleotides align to TRBD1. The CDR3 length is 16 residues. The germline V gene has CDR1 SGHDT and CDR2 YYEEEE. V shed 5 bases, J shed 7 bases, and the junction held 16 bases outside the gene matches. CDR3 nucleotides: TGTGCCAGCAGAGGACAGGGCCTATCCCAGGAGGGTGGCTACACCTTC. It is translated as CASRGQGLSQEGGYTF.

The chain employs TRBV20-1 and TRBJ2-7, with TRBD2 matching 9 bases. Germline CDR1 reads DFQATT; CDR2 reads SNEGSKA (reference sequence). Germline trimming cut 7 bases from V and 5 bases from J; bases unmatched to any gene: 12. This CDR3 region has 14 residues. The chain's CDR3 is CSVIGSGRLNEQYF. The CDR3 DNA sequence: TGCAGTGTCATAGGTAGCGGGAGATTGAACGAGCAGTACTTC.

This clonotype has a handful of counts. The chain recombines TRBV7-2 with TRBJ1-5, with D possibly matching TRBD1 (6 bases). CDR1 and CDR2 from the germline V gene are SGHTA and FQGNSA. Trimming took 1 base from V and 6 from J, leaving 16 bases between them. This CDR3 is 16 amino acids long. CDR3 nucleotides: TGTGCCAGCAGCTTAGTGTCTGGGGGGCCACGTCAGCCCCAGCATTTT. Protein: CASSLVSGGPRQPQHF.

The J gene is TRBJ2-2, the V gene TRBV12-3 or TRBV12-4, with 10 bases identical to TRBD1. The CDR3 has 14 residues. J lost 6 bases, V lost 8 bases, and 6 bases had no gene match. CDR3 loop: CASCPGTGAGELFF. The CDR3 nucleotides read TGTGCCAGCTGTCCCGGGACAGGGGCCGGGGAGCTGTTTTTT.

This chain connects TRBV29-1 to TRBJ2-7; tentatively, D is TRBD2 (6 bases). Germline CDR1 reads SQVTM; CDR2 reads ANQGSEA. V was pared by 3 bases and J by 3 bases, with 12 bases between. This CDR3 has 13 amino acids. CDR3 residues: CSVDQRGGYEQYF. CDR3 DNA: TGCAGCGTTGACCAGAGGGGAGGCTACGAGCAGTACTTC.

The V and J genes are TRBV6-5 and TRBJ2-7, with D unclear. CDR3 size: 11 residues. The germline V gene has CDR1 MNHEY and CDR2 SVGAGI. V was trimmed by 6 bases and J by 2 bases, leaving 5 bases between them. In DNA, the CDR3 is TGTGCCAGCAGAGACACCTACGAGCAGTACTTC. It yields the protein CASRDTYEQYF.

The rearrangement uses TRBV14 and TRBJ2-5; D is unclear. V lost 8 bases, J lost 5 bases, and 18 bases lay in between. Per germline, CDR1 SGHDN and CDR2 FVKESK. The CDR3 runs 14 residues. The DNA for the CDR3 is TGTGCCAGCGCGAACGTGGGTCGCCGGGAGACCCAGTACTTC. Residues: CASANVGRRETQYF.

Worth noting for this clonotype: This may stem from a read error, because a much larger clone lies one nucleotide away. The chain carries TRBV11-2 and TRBJ2-3; D is undetermined. This CDR3 contains 14 residues. With 4 bases removed from V and 4 bases from J, the gap between germline ends came to 12 bases. Germline-derived CDR1 and CDR2 are SGHAT and FQNNGV. CDR3 in amino acids: CASSSDPSPDTQYF. In nucleotides, the CDR3 is TGTGCCAGCAGCTCAGATCCCTCCCCAGATACGCAGTATTTT. The full variable domain, with the rest looked up from reference TRBV11-2 and TRBJ2-3, is EAGVAQSPRYKIIEKRQSVAFWCNPISGHATLYWYQQILGQGPKLLIQFQNNGVVDDSQLPKDRFSAERLKGVDSTLKIQPAKLEDSAVYLCASSSDPSPDTQYFGPGTRLTVL.

This clonotype was seen a few times. V gene TRBV5-1 combines with J gene TRBJ2-5; possible D gene TRBD2, 7 bases. Germline V gene sequence: CDR1 SGHRS, CDR2 YFSETQ. This CDR3 is 15 amino acids long. V was cut by 5 bases and J by 4 bases, with 18 bases left in between. The CDR3 is CASSRGGSRGETQYF. CDR3 coding DNA: TGCGCCAGCAGTAGGGGGGGGTCGAGAGGAGAGACCCAGTACTTC.